This record looks at one T cell receptor beta chain sequence and its context. Antigen specificity is unknown. The CDR3 contains 15 residues. The germline V and J ends were trimmed by 3 bases and 5 bases, with 15 bases remaining between them. Germline loops: CDR1 LGHNA, CDR2 YNFKEQ. Generated by immunoSEQ multiplex PCR, the TCRdb table keeps only in-frame clones and is missing some. This table has about 15,000 clones, around 53% appearing once. After around six days with irradiated graft donor PBMCs, CFSE-labeled recipient PBMCs were FACS-sorted. This sample is drawn from a study of Tregs in tolerant kidney transplant recipients.

The source was CD4+ T cells from blood cultured with allogeneic cells, collected before the transplant. The origin of this receptor is a human patient who received a combined kidney and bone marrow transplant. The rearrangement joins TRBV4-2 to TRBJ2-3; possibly TRBD2 for D (5 bases). The CDR3 protein is CASSQVVGEGDTQYF. For the CDR3, the DNA is TGTGCCAGCAGCCAGGTGGTGGGCGAGGGAGATACGCAGTATTTT.